This entry is about one TCR beta chain. The sample comes from a study of PD-1 and CTLA-4 blockade in melanoma. TCRdb's copy holds only in-frame clones and misses some; the assay was immunoSEQ multiplex PCR. The sample contains around 11,000 clones, 65% to 90% of which appear only once. CDR3 length: 15 residues. Germline V CDR1 and CDR2: SGHVS, FQNEAQ. The junction had 8 bases not matched to a gene; V was cut back by 3 bases and J by 7 bases. Source: CD8+ T cells from peripheral blood, taken from a patient given anti-PD-1 treatment. This receptor was identified in a human donor with melanoma. This chain joins TRBV7-8 and TRBJ1-5, with 8 bases that match TRBD1. The CDR3 loop reads CASSFPGGPEQPQHF. For the CDR3, the DNA is TGTGCCAGCAGCTTCCCAGGGGGCCCGGAACAGCCCCAGCATTTT.